The rows below give T cell receptor beta chains drawn from one sample of a study of T cell clones after liver transplantation. TCRdb's copy holds only in-frame clones and misses some; the assay was immunoSEQ multiplex PCR. The sample holds roughly 100,000 clones, roughly four fifths seen once. The sequenced sample was CD4+ T cells from blood, obtained around 50 months after liver transplant. The receptors originated from a human patient who received a liver transplant. Certain T cells may be donor cells from the graft. Both conserved end residues are part of each CDR3. Fields, in order: CDR3 DNA, CDR3 protein, V gene, D gene, J gene, clone size. A D gene is named only where the DNA matches it firmly. A clone size is listed for some rows: how often the clone was seen (once, few, many), or a class if it is expanded.

CDR3nt: TGCGCCAGCAGCCAAGAATGGAGCCGGGGCTCCTACAATGAGCAGTTCTTC
CDR3aa: CASSQEWSRGSYNEQFF
v_gene: TRBV4-3
d_gene: NA
j_gene: TRBJ2-1
abundance: NA

CDR3nt: TGTGCCAGCAGCGCCGCCGCGGCGGGATTGAGAGATACGCAGTATTTT
CDR3aa: CASSAAAAGLRDTQYF
v_gene: TRBV7-9
d_gene: NA
j_gene: TRBJ2-3
abundance: NA

CDR3nt: TGTGCCAGCAGCCAAGGGCAAGGAGAAAAACTGTTTTTT
CDR3aa: CASSQGQGEKLFF
v_gene: TRBV4-2
d_gene: NA
j_gene: TRBJ1-4
abundance: NA

CDR3nt: TGCGCCAGCAGCCAAGATCGGGGGCAGCCCCAGCATTTT
CDR3aa: CASSQDRGQPQHF
v_gene: TRBV4-3
d_gene: NA
j_gene: TRBJ1-5
abundance: NA

CDR3nt: TGTGCCAGCAGCTCGACTATTCGCACAGATACGCAGTATTTT
CDR3aa: CASSSTIRTDTQYF
v_gene: TRBV5-4
d_gene: NA
j_gene: TRBJ2-3
abundance: NA

CDR3nt: TGTGCCAGCACTCACGAAGAGACCCAGTACTTC
CDR3aa: CASTHEETQYF
v_gene: TRBV28
d_gene: NA
j_gene: TRBJ2-5
abundance: NA

CDR3nt: TGTGCCAGCAGCGTAGCGGCGGGAGGGCCGACAGATACGCAGTATTTT
CDR3aa: CASSVAAGGPTDTQYF
v_gene: TRBV9
d_gene: TRBD2
j_gene: TRBJ2-3
abundance: once

CDR3nt: TGTGCCAGCAGTTTTCAGGGGAACACTGAAGCTTTCTTT
CDR3aa: CASSFQGNTEAFF
v_gene: TRBV27
d_gene: NA
j_gene: TRBJ1-1
abundance: NA

CDR3nt: TGTGCCAGTAGTCCAGCGGGGGGGGATACGCAGTATTTT
CDR3aa: CASSPAGGDTQYF
v_gene: TRBV19
d_gene: TRBD2
j_gene: TRBJ2-3
abundance: few

CDR3nt: TGTGCCTGGAGTCGCCGACAGCGGGGTAGCAATCAGCCCCAGCATTTT
CDR3aa: CAWSRRQRGSNQPQHF
v_gene: TRBV30
d_gene: NA
j_gene: TRBJ1-5
abundance: NA